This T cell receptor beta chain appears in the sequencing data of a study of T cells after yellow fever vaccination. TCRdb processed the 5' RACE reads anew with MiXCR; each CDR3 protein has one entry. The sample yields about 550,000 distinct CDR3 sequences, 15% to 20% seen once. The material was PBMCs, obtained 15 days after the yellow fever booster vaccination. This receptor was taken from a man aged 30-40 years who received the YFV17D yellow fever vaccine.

For the CDR3, the DNA is TGCAGTGCTAGTTGGCAGTTGAATGAAAAACTGTTTTTT. Translated: CSASWQLNEKLFF. The chain employs TRBV20-1 and TRBJ1-4, with D hard to call. CDR3 length: 13 residues. The germline V gene has CDR1 DFQATT and CDR2 SNEGSKA (reference sequence). V lost 3 bases and J lost 5, with 10 bases in between.